This T cell receptor (beta chain) emerged from a study of T cell responses to AZD1222 COVID-19 vaccine. General study findings and limits: Most donors were white British, females outnumbered males, and clonal diversity was possibly underestimated. Unmutated variant regions reportedly attract nearly half of all spike-specific TCRs. The repertoires were collected only after the peak T cell response.

Using immunoSEQ multiplex PCR, the repertoire was profiled, and TCRdb retains in-frame clones only, with some absent. The sample comprises about 150,000 clones, about 85% of which are singletons, and around 3.2% rests with the top ten. Comments on this clone: Antigen specificity is unknown.

Per germline, CDR1 SGHAT and CDR2 FQNNGV. The CDR3 runs to 17 residues. Trimming removed 3 bases at V and 0 bases at J, with 18 bases between. The specimen was peripheral blood, collected on day 0 of AZD1222 vaccination. The receptor comes from an adult in good health. This chain connects TRBV11-2 to TRBJ2-7, with D unclear. The CDR3 protein is CASSFTPVSHSSYEQYF. CDR3 DNA sequence: TGTGCCAGCAGCTTCACGCCCGTTAGTCACAGCTCCTACGAGCAGTACTTC.